Here is one T cell receptor (beta chain) with its context. No antigen is known for it. The entry originates in a study of monozygotic twins with inflammatory bowel disease. Amplification of TCRalpha and TCRbeta cDNA involved two nested PCRs that ran for roughly 15 and 9 cycles. TCRdb derives one entry per CDR3 protein from the 5' RACE reads, leaving out DNA. This table holds under 200,000 distinct CDR3 sequences. Findings and limits, study-wide: The study found lower TCRbeta diversity (inverse Simpson) in IBD patients than in healthy co-twins. Fewer shared clonotypes with others were found in IBD patients than in healthy twins, especially with disease activity. Discordant twins showed the same repertoire similarity as concordant twins, possibly from limited power.

Germline V gene sequence: CDR1 MNHEY, CDR2 SMNVEV (reference sequence). The CDR3 is made up of 13 amino acids. This sequence originates from a human donor with ulcerative colitis or Crohn's disease, or a healthy co-twin of an affected twin (not recorded which). What was sequenced was blood. V gene TRBV27 combines with J gene TRBJ2-7. The CDR3 sequence: CASSLSWQHEQYF.